This TCR beta chain was identified in a study of control samples from healthy donors and cancer patients. The method was immunoSEQ multiplex PCR; TCRdb's version includes in-frame clones alone and lacks a portion of them. In the table there are around 81,000 clones, 80% to 95% of which are singletons. The source is a woman in her twenties or thirties in good health. Specimen: blood.

The CDR3 DNA reads as TGTGCCAGCAGTTACCGGGCGGGAGTAGGGGATACGCAGTATTTT. As protein: CASSYRAGVGDTQYF. The rearrangement joins TRBV6-5 to TRBJ2-3, with 7 bases fitting TRBD2. There are 15 residues in the CDR3. The V segment lost 2 bases and the J segment 6 bases; nucleotides outside the gene matches: 8. CDR1 is MNHEY and CDR2 is SVGAGI in the germline V gene.